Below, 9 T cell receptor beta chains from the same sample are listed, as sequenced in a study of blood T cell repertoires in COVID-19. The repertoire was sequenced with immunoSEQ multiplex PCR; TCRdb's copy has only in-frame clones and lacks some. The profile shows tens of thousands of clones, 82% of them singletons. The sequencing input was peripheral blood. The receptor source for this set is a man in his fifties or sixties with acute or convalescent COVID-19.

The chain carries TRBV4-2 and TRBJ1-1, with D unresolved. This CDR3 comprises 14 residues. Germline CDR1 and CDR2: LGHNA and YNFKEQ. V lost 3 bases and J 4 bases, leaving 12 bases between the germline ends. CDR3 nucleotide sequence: TGTGCCAGCAGCCACGGGGAGAGGAGCACTGAAGCTTTCTTT. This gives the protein CASSHGERSTEAFF.

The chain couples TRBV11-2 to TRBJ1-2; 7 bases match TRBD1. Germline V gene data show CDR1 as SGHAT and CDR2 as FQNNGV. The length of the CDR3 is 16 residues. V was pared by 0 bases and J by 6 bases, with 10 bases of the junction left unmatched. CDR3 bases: TGTGCCAGCAGCTTAGATCTTCTAGGGGGCATGGATGGCTACACCTTC. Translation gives CASSLDLLGGMDGYTF.

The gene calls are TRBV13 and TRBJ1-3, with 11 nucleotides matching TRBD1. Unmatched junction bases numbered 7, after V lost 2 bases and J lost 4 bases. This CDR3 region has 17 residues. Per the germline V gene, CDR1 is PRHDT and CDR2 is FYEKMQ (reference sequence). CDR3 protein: CASSLNRGQGEGNTIYF. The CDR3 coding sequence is TGTGCCAGCAGCTTAAACCGGGGACAGGGGGAAGGAAACACCATATATTTT.

In nucleotides, the CDR3 is TGTGCCAGCAGTGGATGGGACATAGCTCAGCCCCAGCATTTT. Protein: CASSGWDIAQPQHF. This chain connects TRBV25-1 to TRBJ1-5; TRBD1 is a possible D gene (6 bases). Trimming removed 4 bases at V and 6 bases at J, with 13 bases between. CDR3 length equals 14 residues. Germline assignment: CDR1 MGHDK and CDR2 SYGVNS.

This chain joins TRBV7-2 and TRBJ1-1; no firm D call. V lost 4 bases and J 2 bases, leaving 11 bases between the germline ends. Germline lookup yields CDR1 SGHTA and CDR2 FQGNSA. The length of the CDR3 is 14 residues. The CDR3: CASSSTEKNTEAFF. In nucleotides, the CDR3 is TGTGCCAGCAGCTCCACAGAGAAAAACACTGAAGCTTTCTTT.

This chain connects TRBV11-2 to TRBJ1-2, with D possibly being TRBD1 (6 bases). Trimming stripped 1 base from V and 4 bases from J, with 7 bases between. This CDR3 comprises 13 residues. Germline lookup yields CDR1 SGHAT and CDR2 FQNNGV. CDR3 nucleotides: TGTGCCAGCAGCTTAGGCAGGGGCTATGGCTACACCTTC. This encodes CASSLGRGYGYTF.

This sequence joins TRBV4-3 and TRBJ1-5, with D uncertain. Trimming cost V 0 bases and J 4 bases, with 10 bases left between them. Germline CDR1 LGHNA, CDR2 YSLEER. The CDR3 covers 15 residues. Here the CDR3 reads CASSQDYRNNQPQHF. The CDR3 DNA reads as TGCGCCAGCAGCCAAGACTACAGAAATAATCAGCCCCAGCATTTT.

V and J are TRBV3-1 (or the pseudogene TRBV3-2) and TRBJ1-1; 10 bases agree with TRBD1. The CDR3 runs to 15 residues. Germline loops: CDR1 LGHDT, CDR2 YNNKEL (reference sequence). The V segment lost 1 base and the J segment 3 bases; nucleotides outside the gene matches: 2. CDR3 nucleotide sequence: TGTGCCAGCAGCCAAGGGGACAGGGGACACACTGAAGCTTTCTTT. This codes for CASSQGDRGHTEAFF.

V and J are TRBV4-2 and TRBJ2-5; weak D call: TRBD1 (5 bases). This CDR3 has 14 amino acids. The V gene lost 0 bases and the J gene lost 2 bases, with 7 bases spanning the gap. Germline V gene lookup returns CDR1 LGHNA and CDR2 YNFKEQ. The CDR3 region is CASSQDDRQETQYF. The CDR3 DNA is TGTGCCAGCAGCCAAGATGACAGACAAGAGACCCAGTACTTC.